A selection of T cell receptor beta chains follows, all from one sample in a study of beta chain features in type 1 diabetes. This table comes from immunoSEQ multiplex PCR, and its TCRdb copy is limited to in-frame clones, with some not included. The profile shows hundreds of thousands of clones, 11% to 15% of them singletons. Sample: naive CD4+ T cells from blood. Receptors were obtained from a man in his late teens or twenties with type 1 diabetes. CDR3s include the opening cysteine and the closing phenylalanine or tryptophan. D genes are given only for firm matches. Rows give clone size only sometimes, using once, few, many, or a class for an expanded clone.

clone_size: few
v_call: TRBV25-1
j_call: TRBJ2-7
d_call: TRBD2
cdr3_nt: TGTGCCAGCAGCCCCCTCGGCGTTAGCGGGAGTTACGAGCAGTACTTC
cdr3_aa: CASSPLGVSGSYEQYF

clone_size: .
v_call: TRBV6-5
j_call: TRBJ2-7
d_call: .
cdr3_nt: TGTGCCAGCAGTTACACCCCCACAGGGTTGGGCGAGCAGTACTTC
cdr3_aa: CASSYTPTGLGEQYF

clone_size: .
v_call: TRBV7-3
j_call: TRBJ2-5
d_call: TRBD1
cdr3_nt: TGTGCCAGCAGCCCGGGACAGCTAGAGACCCAGTACTTC
cdr3_aa: CASSPGQLETQYF

clone_size: .
v_call: TRBV5-1
j_call: TRBJ1-5
d_call: .
cdr3_nt: TGCGCCAGCAGCTTGGGTGTGGTTGGCCAGCCCCAGCATTTT
cdr3_aa: CASSLGVVGQPQHF

clone_size: .
v_call: TRBV25-1
j_call: TRBJ1-2
d_call: TRBD1
cdr3_nt: TGTGCCAGCAGTGGAATTTGGGGACAGGGGGCCGATGGCTACACCTTC
cdr3_aa: CASSGIWGQGADGYTF

clone_size: .
v_call: TRBV6-5
j_call: TRBJ1-2
d_call: TRBD1
cdr3_nt: TGTGCCAGCAGTTACAGGGGTAGGGGGCAGCGCTACACCTTC
cdr3_aa: CASSYRGRGQRYTF

clone_size: few
v_call: TRBV29-1
j_call: TRBJ1-4
d_call: TRBD1
cdr3_nt: TGCAGCGCGGGACAGCTTACTAATGAAAAACTGTTTTTT
cdr3_aa: CSAGQLTNEKLFF

clone_size: .
v_call: TRBV7-2
j_call: TRBJ2-3
d_call: TRBD2
cdr3_nt: TGTGCCAGCAGCCCGGGACTAAGGACAGATACGCAGTATTTT
cdr3_aa: CASSPGLRTDTQYF

clone_size: few
v_call: TRBV30
j_call: TRBJ2-5
d_call: .
cdr3_nt: TGTGCCTGGAGTGTGGCCGGGGGACGAGAGACCCAGTACTTC
cdr3_aa: CAWSVAGGRETQYF

clone_size: .
v_call: TRBV5-4
j_call: TRBJ2-5
d_call: .
cdr3_nt: TGTGCCAGCAGCTTTGGACAGAAAATTCAGACCCAGTACTTC
cdr3_aa: CASSFGQKIQTQYF

clone_size: .
v_call: TRBV7-9
j_call: TRBJ1-6
d_call: .
cdr3_nt: TGTGCCAGCAGCTTAAGCGTCCCACCCCTCCACTTT
cdr3_aa: CASSLSVPPLHF

clone_size: few
v_call: TRBV20-1
j_call: TRBJ2-3
d_call: .
cdr3_nt: TGCAGGAGGGATACAGATACGCAGTATTTT
cdr3_aa: CRRDTDTQYF

clone_size: few
v_call: TRBV15
j_call: TRBJ2-7
d_call: TRBD2
cdr3_nt: TGTGCCACCAGCAAAGCGGGGAGCTCCTACGAGCAGTACTTC
cdr3_aa: CATSKAGSSYEQYF

clone_size: few
v_call: TRBV18
j_call: TRBJ1-5
d_call: .
cdr3_nt: TGTGCCAGCTCACCTTTTCCCCCCCCGGAGCAGCCCCAGCATTTT
cdr3_aa: CASSPFPPPEQPQHF

clone_size: few
v_call: TRBV30
j_call: TRBJ1-1
d_call: .
cdr3_nt: TGTGCCTGGAGGATTAACATAGCCAATGAAGCTTTCTTT
cdr3_aa: CAWRINIANEAFF

clone_size: few
v_call: TRBV6-5
j_call: TRBJ2-5
d_call: .
cdr3_nt: TGTGCCAGCCGACGAGGAGGGCAAGAGACCCAGTACTTC
cdr3_aa: CASRRGGQETQYF

clone_size: .
v_call: TRBV28
j_call: TRBJ2-5
d_call: .
cdr3_nt: TGTGCCAGCAGTTCTTCAAGGGGTTCGGCCCAAGAGACCCAGTACTTC
cdr3_aa: CASSSSRGSAQETQYF

clone_size: .
v_call: TRBV5-4
j_call: TRBJ2-7
d_call: .
cdr3_nt: TGTGCCAGCAGCTTGGACCTAAGCGGCCTCTACGAGCAGTACTTC
cdr3_aa: CASSLDLSGLYEQYF

clone_size: few
v_call: TRBV7-3
j_call: TRBJ2-6
d_call: .
cdr3_nt: TGTGCCAGCAGCTTATGGACCTTACCTGGGGCCAACGTCCTGACTTTC
cdr3_aa: CASSLWTLPGANVLTF

clone_size: .
v_call: TRBV2
j_call: TRBJ2-5
d_call: TRBD1
cdr3_nt: TGTGCCAGCAGTGGGACAGGGGGCGCGGAGACCCAGTACTTC
cdr3_aa: CASSGTGGAETQYF

clone_size: .
v_call: TRBV7-9
j_call: TRBJ2-1
d_call: .
cdr3_nt: TGTGCCAGCACCCCGGGAGTTTGGTACAATGAGCAGTTCTTC
cdr3_aa: CASTPGVWYNEQFF

clone_size: .
v_call: TRBV5-6
j_call: TRBJ2-7
d_call: .
cdr3_nt: TGTGCCAGCAGCGCCCCCTTCTCCTACGAGCAGTACTTC
cdr3_aa: CASSAPFSYEQYF

clone_size: few
v_call: TRBV10-3
j_call: TRBJ2-7
d_call: TRBD2
cdr3_nt: TGTGCCATCAGTGAGCCACGCGGGGGACGGCGGAACTACGAGCAGTACTTC
cdr3_aa: CAISEPRGGRRNYEQYF

clone_size: few
v_call: TRBV10-3
j_call: TRBJ1-4
d_call: .
cdr3_nt: TGTGCCATCAGCCCGCGGGAAACAAATGAAAAACTGTTTTTT
cdr3_aa: CAISPRETNEKLFF

clone_size: .
v_call: TRBV6-6
j_call: TRBJ2-7
d_call: .
cdr3_nt: TGTGCCAGCAGTCTCCGACAAACCTACGAGCAGTACTTC
cdr3_aa: CASSLRQTYEQYF

clone_size: .
v_call: TRBV7-2
j_call: TRBJ1-2
d_call: TRBD1
cdr3_nt: TGTGCCAGCAGCTTTGGACAGGGGGCTAACTATGGCTACACCTTC
cdr3_aa: CASSFGQGANYGYTF

clone_size: few
v_call: TRBV5-1
j_call: TRBJ2-7
d_call: TRBD1
cdr3_nt: TGCGCCAGCAGCCCGACAGGGGTTTCAGACGAGCAGTACTTC
cdr3_aa: CASSPTGVSDEQYF

clone_size: .
v_call: TRBV5-1
j_call: TRBJ1-1
d_call: .
cdr3_nt: TGCGCCAGCAGAAAGGACGGGAACACTGAAGCTTTCTTT
cdr3_aa: CASRKDGNTEAFF

clone_size: .
v_call: TRBV7-2
j_call: TRBJ2-7
d_call: .
cdr3_nt: TGTGCCAGCAGCCACCGGGCGACAGCTACAGACTACGAGCAGTACTTC
cdr3_aa: CASSHRATATDYEQYF

clone_size: few
v_call: TRBV7-2
j_call: TRBJ2-3
d_call: TRBD2
cdr3_nt: TGTGCCAGCAGCCAAGCAGCGGGAGGGGTAGATACGCAGTATTTT
cdr3_aa: CASSQAAGGVDTQYF

clone_size: .
v_call: TRBV30
j_call: TRBJ1-2
d_call: .
cdr3_nt: TGTGCCTGGAGACCAGTCCCGGGACACTATGGCTACACCTTC
cdr3_aa: CAWRPVPGHYGYTF

clone_size: .
v_call: TRBV2
j_call: TRBJ2-6
d_call: .
cdr3_nt: TGTGCCAGCAGTGAAGGTTTGAAAAGAACTGGGGCCAACGTCCTGACTTTC
cdr3_aa: CASSEGLKRTGANVLTF

clone_size: .
v_call: TRBV6-5
j_call: TRBJ2-7
d_call: TRBD1
cdr3_nt: TGTGCCAGCAGTTACTCGGTACAGGGGGCTACCTACGAGCAGTACTTC
cdr3_aa: CASSYSVQGATYEQYF

clone_size: .
v_call: TRBV29-1
j_call: TRBJ2-7
d_call: .
cdr3_nt: TGCAGCGTTGGGAGCCGGGAAGGCTCCTACGAGCAGTACTTC
cdr3_aa: CSVGSREGSYEQYF

clone_size: .
v_call: TRBV5-1
j_call: TRBJ2-5
d_call: .
cdr3_nt: TGCGCCAGCAGCTTGGACAGGGTTAGAGAGACCCAGTACTTC
cdr3_aa: CASSLDRVRETQYF

clone_size: .
v_call: TRBV4-3
j_call: TRBJ1-4
d_call: .
cdr3_nt: TGCGCCAGCAGCCAAGATCTGGAAAAACTGTTTTTT
cdr3_aa: CASSQDLEKLFF

clone_size: .
v_call: TRBV15
j_call: TRBJ2-6
d_call: .
cdr3_nt: TGTGCCACCAGCAGAGGGTCCGGGGCCAACGTCCTGACTTTC
cdr3_aa: CATSRGSGANVLTF

clone_size: few
v_call: TRBV14
j_call: TRBJ2-1
d_call: .
cdr3_nt: TGTGCCAGCAGCCAATGGACAGACAATGAGCAGTTCTTC
cdr3_aa: CASSQWTDNEQFF